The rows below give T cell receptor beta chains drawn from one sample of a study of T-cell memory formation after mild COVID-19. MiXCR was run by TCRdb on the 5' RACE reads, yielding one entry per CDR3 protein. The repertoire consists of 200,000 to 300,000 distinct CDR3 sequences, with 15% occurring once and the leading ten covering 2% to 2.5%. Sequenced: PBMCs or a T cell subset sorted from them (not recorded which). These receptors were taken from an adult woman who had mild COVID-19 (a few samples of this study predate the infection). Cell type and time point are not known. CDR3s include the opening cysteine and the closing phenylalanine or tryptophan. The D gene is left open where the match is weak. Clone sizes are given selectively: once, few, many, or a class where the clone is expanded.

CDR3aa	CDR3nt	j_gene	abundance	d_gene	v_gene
CSARDNSEELFF	TGCAGTGCTAGAGATAACTCCGAAGAGCTGTTTTTT	TRBJ1-4	-	-	TRBV20-1
CASSSRTGYNSPLHF	TGTGCCAGCAGCTCCCGGACAGGGTATAATTCACCCCTCCACTTT	TRBJ1-6	-	TRBD1	TRBV7-2
CASSPRYQPQHF	TGCGCCAGCAGCCCAAGGTATCAGCCCCAGCATTTT	TRBJ1-5	-	-	TRBV4-3
CASSLYRGGPQPQHF	TGTGCCAGCAGCTTGTACAGGGGGGGTCCTCAGCCCCAGCATTTT	TRBJ1-5	few	TRBD1	TRBV5-5
CASSWETGDGYTF	TGTGCCAGCAGCTGGGAGACAGGGGATGGCTACACCTTC	TRBJ1-2	-	TRBD1	TRBV11-2
CASSPEMGNTEAFF	TGCGCCAGCAGCCCAGAGATGGGGAACACTGAAGCTTTCTTT	TRBJ1-1	-	-	TRBV5-1
CASSFSPRTDYGYTF	TGCGCCAGCAGCTTTTCCCCTAGGACAGATTATGGCTACACCTTC	TRBJ1-2	-	-	TRBV5-1
CASSQVLAGASSYEQYF	TGTGCCAGCAGCCAAGTCCTAGCGGGAGCCTCATCCTACGAGCAGTACTTC	TRBJ2-7	-	TRBD2	TRBV3-1
CASSQGGQRVTQYF	TGCGCCAGCAGCCAGGGGGGCCAACGGGTTACGCAGTATTTT	TRBJ2-3	few	-	TRBV4-1
CASRRADGEQFF	TGTGCCAGCAGGAGGGCGGACGGTGAGCAGTTCTTC	TRBJ2-1	few	-	TRBV12-3/TRBV12-4
CASSLSGSSYNEQFF	TGCGCCAGCAGCTTGAGCGGGAGCTCCTACAATGAGCAGTTCTTC	TRBJ2-1	medium-sized	TRBD2	TRBV5-1
CASSSGQNHMNTEAFF	TGCGCCAGCAGCTCGGGACAGAACCATATGAACACTGAAGCTTTCTTT	TRBJ1-1	few	TRBD1	TRBV5-1
CASTQHLEQPQHF	TGTGCCAGCACCCAACATCTTGAGCAGCCCCAGCATTTT	TRBJ1-5	-	-	TRBV7-8
CASSPQSSASTDTQYF	TGTGCCAGCAGTCCCCAATCTAGCGCTAGCACAGATACGCAGTATTTT	TRBJ2-3	-	-	TRBV12-3/TRBV12-4
CAWSLTRTSGYTGELFF	TGTGCCTGGAGTCTAACCCGGACTAGCGGTTACACCGGGGAGCTGTTTTTT	TRBJ2-2	-	TRBD2	TRBV30
CASSPSQGAIYGYTF	TGTGCCAGCAGTCCCTCACAGGGGGCGATCTATGGCTACACCTTC	TRBJ1-2	-	TRBD1	TRBV27
CASSPILGQGSNPSKYNEQFF	TGTGCCAGCAGTCCTATCTTGGGACAGGGGTCTAACCCGAGCAAGTACAATGAGCAGTTCTTC	TRBJ2-1	many	TRBD1	TRBV12-3/TRBV12-4